The 20 T cell receptor beta chains reported below all come from one sample, sequenced in a study of early T cells in non-severe SARS-CoV-2 infection. TCRdb reprocessed the 5' RACE reads via MiXCR and lists one record per CDR3 protein. The sample shows about 92,000 distinct CDR3 sequences, approximately 14% of them seen only once. The material sequenced was whole blood. These receptor sequences come from an adult who was a healthcare worker with PCR-confirmed SARS-CoV-2 infection or an uninfected control (not recorded which).

This clonotype has a handful of counts. CDR3 nucleotide sequence: TGTGCCAGCAGGGAGGGACGAGCTGAAGCTTTCTTT. It yields the protein CASREGRAEAFF. The chain carries TRBV7-2 and TRBJ1-1; D perhaps matches TRBD1 (5 bases). V was cut by 6 bases and J by 6 bases, with 11 bases left in between. This CDR3 comprises 12 residues. Germline CDR1 and CDR2: SGHTA and FQGNSA.

V is TRBV7-7 and J is TRBJ1-5; 8 bases fit TRBD1. Germline-derived CDR1 and CDR2 are SSHAT and FNYEAQ (reference sequence). The CDR3 loop spans 16 amino acids. The CDR3, as DNA: TGTGCTGGCAGCCCCGGGACAGGCTATAGCAATCAGCCCCAGCATTTT. This gives the protein CAGSPGTGYSNQPQHF.

The V and J genes are TRBV20-1 and TRBJ2-2; D not certain. CDR1 and CDR2 (germline): DFQATT, SNEGSKA (reference sequence). CDR3 length equals 15 residues. V lost 0 bases and J 0 bases, leaving 8 bases between the germline ends. The CDR3 nucleotides are TGCAGTGCTAGAGATGGGCTCCCGAACACCGGGGAGCTGTTTTTT. This gives the protein CSARDGLPNTGELFF.

The chain joins TRBV11-3 to TRBJ2-3; 7 bases agree with TRBD2. J was trimmed by 2 bases and V by 5 bases; bases with no gene match: 7. Germline V gives CDR1 SGHNT, CDR2 YENEEA. This CDR3 has 15 residues. CDR3 DNA sequence: TGTGCCAGCAGCCCACTAGGACTAGTCACAGATACGCAGTATTTT. This sequence encodes CASSPLGLVTDTQYF.

The chain links TRBV4-2 to TRBJ1-4; maybe TRBD1 (6 bases). From germline, CDR1 is LGHNA and CDR2 YNFKEQ. The CDR3 runs 15 residues. V shed 0 bases and J shed 8 bases, with 13 bases lying between them. The CDR3 protein is CASSQDRDILEKLFF. The CDR3 nucleotides read TGTGCCAGCAGCCAAGATAGGGACATCCTCGAAAAACTGTTTTTT.

The table lists this clonotype with a few counts. Mismatch with germline at one junction end may stem from a read error. V is TRBV10-3 and J is TRBJ1-2; a weak D match, TRBD1 (5 bases). From germline, CDR1 is ENHRY and CDR2 SYGVKD. The CDR3 loop spans 11 amino acids. CDR3 loop: CAVSSAGGYTF. CDR3 nucleotide sequence: TGTGCCGTCAGTTCCGCAGGGGGCTACACCTTC.

This clonotype was detected many times. The V and J genes are TRBV18 and TRBJ2-2, with 8 nucleotides matching TRBD1. Trimming removed 2 bases from V and 1 base from J; junction bases left unmatched: 0. The CDR3 is 15 residues long. The germline V gene encodes CDR1 KGHSH and CDR2 LQKENI. The CDR3 here is CASSPGTGNTGELFF. DNA of the CDR3: TGTGCCAGCTCACCAGGGACAGGGAACACCGGGGAGCTGTTTTTT.

As to this clonotype: A single base separates this from a much larger clone, so it may be a read error. The rearrangement links TRBV24-1 to TRBJ2-2, with 7 positions matching TRBD1. Germline loops: CDR1 KGHDR, CDR2 SFDVKD. The CDR3 spans 17 residues. CDR3 sequence reads: CATSDNSGTALTGERFF. DNA for the CDR3: TGTGCCACCAGTGATAACTCGGGGACAGCCTTGACCGGGGAGCGGTTTTTT.

This clonotype was recorded at least ten times. The chain combines TRBV12-3 or TRBV12-4 with TRBJ1-2; D is perhaps TRBD1 (5 bases). The CDR3 spans 13 residues. The germline V and J ends were trimmed by 3 bases and 5 bases, with 10 bases remaining between them. The CDR3 bases are TGTGCCAGCAGTTTTGGGGGGACTTATGGCTACACCTTC. This encodes CASSFGGTYGYTF.

This clonotype has a handful of counts. The chain combines TRBV14 with TRBJ2-7; a possible D gene is TRBD2 (5 bases). The CDR3 extends over 16 amino acids. V was trimmed by 0 bases and J by 0 bases, leaving 12 bases between them. Germline CDR1 is SGHDN and CDR2 is FVKESK. The CDR3 protein is CASSQDHGLSSYEQYF. The CDR3 bases are TGTGCCAGCAGCCAAGATCACGGACTCAGCTCCTACGAGCAGTACTTC. The full variable domain, in which reference TRBV14 and TRBJ2-7 provide the parts outside the CDR3, is EAGVTQFPSHSVIEKGQTVTLRCDPISGHDNLYWYRRVMGKEIKFLLHFVKESKQDESGMPNNRFLAERTGGTYSTLKVQPAELEDSGVYFCASSQDHGLSSYEQYFGPGTRLTVT.

The V gene is TRBV7-9, the J gene TRBJ2-3; D is unresolved. This CDR3 has 15 residues. V lost 7 bases, J lost 4 bases, and 18 bases lay in between. The V gene's germline CDR1 is SEHNR and CDR2 FQNEAQ (reference sequence). CDR3 DNA: TGTGCCAGCATCCTAGACGGCGCCGCCTCAGATACGCAGTATTTT. Its protein is CASILDGAASDTQYF. The full variable domain, rest sourced from reference TRBV7-9 and TRBJ2-3, is DTGVSQNPRHKITKRGQNVTFRCDPISEHNRLYWYRQTLGQGPEFLTYFQNEAQLEKSRLLSDRFSAERPKGSFSTLEIQRTEQGDSAMYLCASILDGAASDTQYFGPGTRLTVL.

The chain employs TRBV11-3 and TRBJ2-3, with a possible D match to TRBD2 (7 bases). The V and J ends lost 8 bases and 1 base respectively, with 13 bases between them. Per the germline V gene, CDR1 is SGHNT and CDR2 is YENEEA. The CDR3 length is 14 residues. The CDR3 DNA reads TGTGCCAGCCGGGGGGCGCGGGGCACAGATACGCAGTATTTT. Translating gives CASRGARGTDTQYF. Filled out from reference TRBV11-3 and TRBJ2-3, the complete variable domain reads EAGVVQSPRYKIIEKKQPVAFWCNPISGHNTLYWYLQNLGQGPELLIRYENEEAVDDSQLPKDRFSAERLKGVDSTLKIQPAELGDSAVYLCASRGARGTDTQYFGPGTRLTVL.

The chain combines TRBV7-2 with TRBJ2-7; 7 bases match TRBD1. V shed 0 bases and J 2 bases; nucleotides not matched to a gene: 7. The CDR3 loop spans 16 amino acids. Germline loops: CDR1 SGHTA, CDR2 FQGNSA. The CDR3 nucleotides are TGTGCCAGCAGCTTAGCCGGGACAGCAGTAACCTACGAGCAGTACTTC. Translated, it gives CASSLAGTAVTYEQYF.

The chain carries TRBV28 and TRBJ2-5, with TRBD2 matching 11 bases. The CDR3 has 17 residues. V was pared by 5 bases and J by 5 bases, with 13 bases of the junction left unmatched. CDR1 and CDR2 (germline): MDHEN, SYDVKM. CDR3 protein: CASSPGLAGPPGETQYF. The CDR3 bases are TGTGCCAGCAGTCCCGGACTAGCGGGCCCACCCGGGGAGACCCAGTACTTC.

The rearrangement uses TRBV11-2 and TRBJ2-7; 9 bases agree with TRBD2. This CDR3 contains 15 residues. The junction had 7 bases not matched to a gene; V was cut back by 5 bases and J by 2 bases. Germline CDR1 and CDR2: SGHAT and FQNNGV. The CDR3 DNA reads as TGTGCCAGCAGCATTAGCGGGGGCCTTCCCTACGAGCAGTACTTC. Amino acids: CASSISGGLPYEQYF.

This chain links TRBV27 with TRBJ1-2; tentative D call: TRBD1 (5 bases). The CDR3 is 15 amino acids. Trimming removed 1 base at V and 0 bases at J, with 9 bases between. CDR1 and CDR2 (germline): MNHEY, SMNVEV (reference sequence). The CDR3 coding sequence is TGTGCCAGCAGTTTATTGGGCAGGGCTAACTATGGCTACACCTTC. Protein product: CASSLLGRANYGYTF.

This clonotype showed up many times. The chain recombines TRBV28 with TRBJ1-1; no firm D call. This CDR3 is built from 14 residues. Between the trimmed V and J ends, which lost 3 bases and 1 base, there was a span of 9 bases. Germline CDR1 and CDR2: MDHEN and SYDVKM. The CDR3: CASSLAPSNTEAFF. CDR3 sequence (DNA): TGTGCCAGCAGTTTGGCCCCGTCGAACACTGAAGCTTTCTTT.

This clonotype was seen many times. The chain employs TRBV19 and TRBJ2-2; D is ambiguous. Germline V gene data show CDR1 as LNHDA and CDR2 as SQIVND (reference sequence). The V end was cut by 3 bases, the J end by 8 bases, with 4 bases between. The CDR3 is made up of 11 amino acids. Here the CDR3 DNA reads TGTGCCAGTAGTATTTGGGGGGAGCTGTTTTTT. Translating it yields CASSIWGELFF.

There are many counts of this clonotype. The V gene is TRBV19, the J gene TRBJ2-5; possibly TRBD1 for D (5 bases). Germline lookup yields CDR1 LNHDA and CDR2 SQIVND (reference sequence). CDR3 size: 12 residues. Trimming shortened V by 10 bases and J by 5 bases, and 14 bases separated the two germline ends. The CDR3 bases are TGTGCCACCGCAGGGCCAGGGGAGACCCAGTACTTC. This translates into CATAGPGETQYF. Full variable domain (remainder filled in from reference TRBV19 and TRBJ2-5): DGGITQSPKYLFRKEGQNVTLSCEQNLNHDAMYWYRQDPGQGLRLIYYSQIVNDFQKGDIAEGYSVSREKKESFPLTVTSAQKNPTAFYLCATAGPGETQYFGPGTRLLVL.

V usage is TRBV7-6 and J usage is TRBJ1-3, with D unclear. Germline V lookup: CDR1 SGHVS, CDR2 FNYEAQ. Trimming removed 5 bases from V and 2 bases from J, with 13 bases in between. There are 15 residues in the CDR3. Here the CDR3 DNA reads TGTGCCAGCAGCCCGCTCCCGAGGGCTGGAAACACCATATATTTT. Its translation is CASSPLPRAGNTIYF.